This T cell receptor (beta chain) is drawn from a study of monozygotic twins with inflammatory bowel disease. From its re-call of the 5' RACE reads, TCRdb lists each CDR3 protein once, without DNA. The specimen's table records nearly 45,000 distinct CDR3 sequences. The germline gives CDR1 SGHRS, CDR2 YFSETQ. The CDR3 runs to 12 residues. The sequencing input was blood. V and J are TRBV5-1 and TRBJ2-2. The TCR sequence derives from a human donor with ulcerative colitis or Crohn's disease, or a healthy co-twin of an affected twin (not recorded which). The chain's CDR3 is CASSFNTGELFF.